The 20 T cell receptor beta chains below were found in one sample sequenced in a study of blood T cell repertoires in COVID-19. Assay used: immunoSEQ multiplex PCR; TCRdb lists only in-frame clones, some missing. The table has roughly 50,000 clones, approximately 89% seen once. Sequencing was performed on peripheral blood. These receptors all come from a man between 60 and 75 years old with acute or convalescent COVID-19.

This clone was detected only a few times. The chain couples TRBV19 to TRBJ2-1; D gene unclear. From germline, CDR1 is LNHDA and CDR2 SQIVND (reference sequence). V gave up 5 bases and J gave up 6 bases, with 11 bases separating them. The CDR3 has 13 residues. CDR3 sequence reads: CASSPRTVNEQFF. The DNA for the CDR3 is TGTGCCAGTAGTCCACGAACGGTCAATGAGCAGTTCTTC.

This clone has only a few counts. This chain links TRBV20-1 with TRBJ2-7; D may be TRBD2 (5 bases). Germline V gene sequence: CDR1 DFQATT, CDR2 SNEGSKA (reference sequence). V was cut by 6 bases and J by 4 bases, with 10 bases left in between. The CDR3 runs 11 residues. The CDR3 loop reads CSAGKGYEQYF. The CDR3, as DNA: TGCAGTGCCGGGAAGGGTTACGAGCAGTACTTC.

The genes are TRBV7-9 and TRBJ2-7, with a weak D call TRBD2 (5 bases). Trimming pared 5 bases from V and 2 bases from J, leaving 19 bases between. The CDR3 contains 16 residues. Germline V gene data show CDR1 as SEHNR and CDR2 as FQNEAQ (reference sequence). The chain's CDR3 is CASSKLGPTAPYEQYF. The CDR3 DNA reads TGTGCCAGCAGCAAACTAGGACCAACGGCGCCCTACGAGCAGTACTTC.

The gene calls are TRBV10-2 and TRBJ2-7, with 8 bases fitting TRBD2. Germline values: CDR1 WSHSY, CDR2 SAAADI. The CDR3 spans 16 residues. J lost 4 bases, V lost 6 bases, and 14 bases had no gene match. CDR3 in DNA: TGCGCCAGCAGCCTAGGGGGGAGCGGGAGTAGGTACGAGCAGTACTTC. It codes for CASSLGGSGSRYEQYF.

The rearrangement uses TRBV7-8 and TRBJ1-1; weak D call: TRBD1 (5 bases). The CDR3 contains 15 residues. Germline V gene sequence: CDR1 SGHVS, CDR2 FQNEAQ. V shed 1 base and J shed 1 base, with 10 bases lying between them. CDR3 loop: CASSLDSQGNTEAFF. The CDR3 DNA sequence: TGTGCCAGCAGCTTAGACAGCCAGGGGAACACTGAAGCTTTCTTT.

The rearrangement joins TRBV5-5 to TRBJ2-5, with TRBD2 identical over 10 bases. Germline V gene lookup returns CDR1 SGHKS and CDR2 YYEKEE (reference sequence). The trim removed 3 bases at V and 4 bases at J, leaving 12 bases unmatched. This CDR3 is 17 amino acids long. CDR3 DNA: TGTGCCAGCAGCTACCTGGTGGTGTCTAGCGGGAGAGAGACCCAGTACTTC. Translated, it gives CASSYLVVSSGRETQYF.

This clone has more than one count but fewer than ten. The CDR3 DNA sequence: TGTGCCAGCAGTACGCACCGGGGACAGGGGGCTTGGGAGACCCAGTACTTC. Amino acids: CASSTHRGQGAWETQYF. This chain links TRBV28 with TRBJ2-5; 12 bases are shared with TRBD1. Germline values: CDR1 MDHEN, CDR2 SYDVKM. Unmatched junction bases numbered 12, after V lost 5 bases and J lost 5 bases. This CDR3 is 17 amino acids long.

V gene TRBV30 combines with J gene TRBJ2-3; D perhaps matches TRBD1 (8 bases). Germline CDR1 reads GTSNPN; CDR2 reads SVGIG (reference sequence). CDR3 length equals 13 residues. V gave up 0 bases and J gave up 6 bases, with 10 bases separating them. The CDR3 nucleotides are TGTGCCTGGAGTGTACAGGGGGGGGATACGCAGTATTTT. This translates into CAWSVQGGDTQYF.

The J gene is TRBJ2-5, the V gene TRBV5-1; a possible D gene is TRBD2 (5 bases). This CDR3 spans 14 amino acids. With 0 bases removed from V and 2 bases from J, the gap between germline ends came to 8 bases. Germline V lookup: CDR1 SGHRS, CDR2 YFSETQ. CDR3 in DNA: TGCGCCAGCAGCTTGGGGAGCGGTCAAGAGACCCAGTACTTC. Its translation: CASSLGSGQETQYF.

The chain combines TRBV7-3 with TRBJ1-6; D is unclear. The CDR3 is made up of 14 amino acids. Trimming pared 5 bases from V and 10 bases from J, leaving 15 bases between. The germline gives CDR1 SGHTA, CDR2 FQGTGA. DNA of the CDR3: TGTGCCAGCAGCCTTCAGGATGGAGGGTCACCCCTCCACTTT. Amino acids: CASSLQDGGSPLHF.

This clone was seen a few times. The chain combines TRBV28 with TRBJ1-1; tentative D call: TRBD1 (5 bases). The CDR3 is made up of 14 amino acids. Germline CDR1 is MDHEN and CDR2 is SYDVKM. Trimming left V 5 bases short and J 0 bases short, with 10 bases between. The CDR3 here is CASSPQGMNTEAFF. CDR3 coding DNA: TGTGCCAGCAGTCCCCAGGGCATGAACACTGAAGCTTTCTTT.

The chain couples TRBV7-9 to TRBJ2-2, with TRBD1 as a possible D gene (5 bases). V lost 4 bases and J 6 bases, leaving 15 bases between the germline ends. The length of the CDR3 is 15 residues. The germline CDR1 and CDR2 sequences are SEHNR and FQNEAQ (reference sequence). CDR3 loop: CASSSDIPGAGELFF. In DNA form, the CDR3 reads TGTGCCAGCAGCTCGGACATCCCCGGAGCCGGGGAGCTGTTTTTT. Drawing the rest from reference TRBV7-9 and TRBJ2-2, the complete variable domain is DTGVSQNPRHKITKRGQNVTFRCDPISEHNRLYWYRQTLGQGPEFLTYFQNEAQLEKSRLLSDRFSAERPKGSFSTLEIQRTEQGDSAMYLCASSSDIPGAGELFFGEGSRLTVL.

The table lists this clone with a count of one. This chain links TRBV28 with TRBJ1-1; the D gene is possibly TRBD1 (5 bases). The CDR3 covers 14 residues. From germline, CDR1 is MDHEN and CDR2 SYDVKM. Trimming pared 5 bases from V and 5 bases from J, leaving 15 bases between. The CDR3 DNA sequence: TGTGCCAGCAGTCGCAGGGAAGGTTGGACTGAAGCTTTCTTT. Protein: CASSRREGWTEAFF. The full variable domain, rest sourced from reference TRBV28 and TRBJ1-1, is DVKVTQSSRYLVKRTGEKVFLECVQDMDHENMFWYRQDPGLGLRLIYFSYDVKMKEKGDIPEGYSVSREKKERFSLILESASTNQTSMYLCASSRREGWTEAFFGQGTRLTVV.

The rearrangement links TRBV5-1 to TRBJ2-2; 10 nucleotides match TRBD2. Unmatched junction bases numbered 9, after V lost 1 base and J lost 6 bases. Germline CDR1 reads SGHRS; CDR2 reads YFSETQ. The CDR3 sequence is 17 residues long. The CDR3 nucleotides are TGCGCCAGCAGCTTGCCATCCACTAGCGGGATATCCGGGGAGCTGTTTTTT. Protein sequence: CASSLPSTSGISGELFF. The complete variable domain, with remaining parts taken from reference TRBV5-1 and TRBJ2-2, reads KAGVTQTPRYLIKTRGQQVTLSCSPISGHRSVSWYQQTPGQGLQFLFEYFSETQRNKGNFPGRFSGRQFSNSRSEMNVSTLELGDSALYLCASSLPSTSGISGELFFGEGSRLTVL.

CDR3 loop: CASSAGTGGFLPEAFF. In DNA, the CDR3 is TGTGCCAGCAGCGCCGGGACAGGGGGTTTTTTGCCTGAAGCTTTCTTT. The J gene is TRBJ1-1, the V gene TRBV9, with TRBD1 identical over 11 bases. V was clipped by 3 bases and J by 6 bases; unmatched bases: 10. This CDR3 comprises 16 residues. The V gene's germline CDR1 is SGDLS and CDR2 YYNGEE.

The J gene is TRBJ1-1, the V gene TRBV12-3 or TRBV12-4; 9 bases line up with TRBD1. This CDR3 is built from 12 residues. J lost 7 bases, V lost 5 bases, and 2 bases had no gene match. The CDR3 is CASSMDRGEAFF. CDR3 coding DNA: TGTGCCAGCAGTATGGACAGGGGTGAAGCTTTCTTT.

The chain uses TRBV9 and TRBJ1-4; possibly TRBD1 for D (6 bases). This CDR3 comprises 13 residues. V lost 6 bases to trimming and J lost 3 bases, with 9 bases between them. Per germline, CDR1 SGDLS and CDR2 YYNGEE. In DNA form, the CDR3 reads TGTGCCAGCAACAGGGATCCTAATGAAAAACTGTTTTTT. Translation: CASNRDPNEKLFF.

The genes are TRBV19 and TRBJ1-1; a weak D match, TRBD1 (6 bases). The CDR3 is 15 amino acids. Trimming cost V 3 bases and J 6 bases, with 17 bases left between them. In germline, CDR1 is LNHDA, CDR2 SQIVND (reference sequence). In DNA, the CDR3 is TGTGCCAGTAGTATGGGTTCACAGGGACGCTCTGAAGCTTTCTTT. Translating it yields CASSMGSQGRSEAFF.

This chain's CDR3 is CASSVAVPTYEQYF. CDR3 nucleotide sequence: TGTGCCAGCAGTGTAGCAGTACCCACCTACGAGCAGTACTTC. The rearrangement joins TRBV28 to TRBJ2-7; D not certain. This CDR3 has 14 residues. Trimming took off 5 bases at V and 2 bases at J, with 13 bases between the two ends. CDR1 and CDR2 (germline): MDHEN, SYDVKM.

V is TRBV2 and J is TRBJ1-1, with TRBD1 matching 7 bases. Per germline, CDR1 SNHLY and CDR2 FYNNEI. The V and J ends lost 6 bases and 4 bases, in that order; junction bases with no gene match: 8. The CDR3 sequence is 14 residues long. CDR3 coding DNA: TGTGCCAGCAGCGAACAGGGGTTAGGCACTGAAGCTTTCTTT. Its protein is CASSEQGLGTEAFF.